Listed here are 10 T cell receptor beta chains from one sample, sequenced in a study of PD-1 blockade in classical Hodgkin lymphoma. TCRdb's table, derived via immunoSEQ multiplex PCR, lists solely in-frame clones and lacks some. The sample holds 15,000 to 20,000 clones, 70% seen once. Time point noted: cycle 4 day 1 (C4D1), after 6 weeks of nivolumab. Each and every patient relapsed after autologous stem cell transplantation, and patients got differing brentuximab vedotin exposure. Researchers used magnetic negative selection to pull out pure CD4+ T cells from thawed PBMCs. Sequencing used CD4+ T cells from blood, obtained before the fourth cycle of nivolumab. The receptor set was obtained from a human donor with classical Hodgkin lymphoma.

This clone appeared a few times. This chain joins TRBV7-9 and TRBJ1-1; the D gene is possibly TRBD1 (5 bases). The V end was cut by 3 bases, the J end by 4 bases, with 12 bases between. Germline CDR1 reads SEHNR; CDR2 reads FQNEAQ (reference sequence). This CDR3 is 14 amino acids long. The CDR3 sequence: CASSLIQGATEAFF. DNA for the CDR3: TGTGCCAGCAGCTTGATTCAGGGAGCCACTGAAGCTTTCTTT.

V is TRBV9 and J is TRBJ2-5, with D tentatively TRBD2 (7 bases). Trimming shortened V by 4 bases and J by 5 bases, and 15 bases separated the two germline ends. Germline V gene lookup returns CDR1 SGDLS and CDR2 YYNGEE. The CDR3 runs 14 residues. The CDR3 DNA follows: TGTGCCAGCAGCAAAGCGGGGAGGGGGGAGACCCAGTACTTC. It specifies CASSKAGRGETQYF.

This clone rates as medium-sized. V gene TRBV28 combines with J gene TRBJ2-7; a weak D match, TRBD2 (6 bases). Germline loops: CDR1 MDHEN, CDR2 SYDVKM. There are 15 residues in the CDR3. V shed 4 bases and J shed 0 bases, with 13 bases lying between them. The CDR3 nucleotides read TGTGCCAGCAGTTCTGAGGGAGGCACCTCCTACGAGCAGTACTTC. This gives the protein CASSSEGGTSYEQYF.

V and J are TRBV27 and TRBJ2-6, with D maybe TRBD1 (6 bases). V lost 3 bases and J 1 base, leaving 10 bases between the germline ends. The germline gives CDR1 MNHEY, CDR2 SMNVEV (reference sequence). The CDR3 is 16 residues long. CDR3 protein: CASSLVTGSGANVLTF. CDR3 nucleotide sequence: TGTGCCAGCAGTTTGGTGACAGGTTCTGGGGCCAACGTCCTGACTTTC.

The V gene is TRBV4-2, the J gene TRBJ1-2; TRBD1 matches at 8 bases. CDR3 length: 12 residues. Germline lookup yields CDR1 LGHNA and CDR2 YNFKEQ. V shed 4 bases, J shed 6 bases, and the junction held 1 base outside the gene matches. CDR3 nucleotide sequence: TGTGCCAGCAGCCCGGACAGGGATGGCTACACCTTC. Translated, it gives CASSPDRDGYTF.

This clone was detected only once. J is TRBJ1-2 and V is TRBV9, with D unclear. Trimming left V 4 bases short and J 5 bases short, with 18 bases between. The CDR3 is 15 residues long. Germline CDR1 is SGDLS and CDR2 is YYNGEE. DNA of the CDR3: TGTGCCAGCAGCACCCAGGAGTCGGAGGTTTATGGCTACACCTTC. It encodes CASSTQESEVYGYTF.

The J gene is TRBJ2-5, the V gene TRBV7-6; D assignment may be TRBD1 or TRBD2 (7 bases each). CDR3 size: 17 residues. Germline CDR1 is SGHVS and CDR2 is FNYEAQ. Deletions cut 5 bases from V and 2 bases from J, with 21 bases between. The CDR3 coding sequence is TGTGCCAGCAGCCTGCAGGCAGGGGGAGGGGGGCAAGAGACCCAGTACTTC. Protein product: CASSLQAGGGGQETQYF.

The chain couples TRBV29-1 to TRBJ2-5; D remains unclear. Germline lookup yields CDR1 SQVTM and CDR2 ANQGSEA. Trimming pared 3 bases from V and 0 bases from J, leaving 8 bases between. This CDR3 contains 13 residues. The CDR3 sequence is CSVDTDYQETQYF. Written as DNA, the CDR3 is TGCAGCGTTGATACTGACTACCAAGAGACCCAGTACTTC.

This chain links TRBV4-2 with TRBJ1-1; 7 bases align to TRBD1. The CDR3 is made up of 16 amino acids. Germline assignment: CDR1 LGHNA and CDR2 YNFKEQ. Unmatched junction bases numbered 10, after V lost 0 bases and J lost 6 bases. CDR3 DNA: TGTGCCAGCAGCCAAGATCGGTCAGGGGGGGTCTCTGAAGCTTTCTTT. Translation: CASSQDRSGGVSEAFF.

This clone was observed once. The gene calls are TRBV19 and TRBJ2-4, with TRBD2 matching over 7 bases. Germline V gives CDR1 LNHDA, CDR2 SQIVND (reference sequence). The CDR3 is made up of 15 amino acids. The V gene end was trimmed by 5 bases and the J gene end by 9 bases; junction bases not matched to a gene: 13. The chain's CDR3 is CASSQPAGAVGIQYF. The CDR3 coding sequence is TGTGCCAGTAGTCAACCGGCGGGAGCAGTTGGCATTCAGTACTTC.